This T cell receptor (beta chain) stems from a study of blood T cell repertoires in COVID-19 (dated by TCRdb to 2020 to 2022). About the study as a whole: The collaborator samples originated in the United States, Italy and Spain and spanned the acute and convalescent phases of COVID-19. The material from the prospective study consisted of cDNA or gDNA derived from T cells, B-cell-depleted T cells, or PBMCs. The dataset comprised deeply sampled blood TCRbeta repertoires from subjects exposed to, actively infected with, or recovered from COVID-19. The repertoires were released in a freely available public database meant as a resource for research on the immune response to SARS-CoV-2. The samples were drawn from the first 160 participants of the ongoing ImmuneRACE study and from 1,200 or so subjects provided by 6 global collaborators. Nearly every sample came with metadata listing a de-identified subject ID, COVID-19 status, age in years and sex. Where HLA class I and class II types were available, the types were taken from metadata supplied by the sample provider, not from assay-based typing.

In regard to this clone: Its antigen is unknown. Base qualities are not at hand, and no much larger clone is one base apart.

The CDR3 covers 12 residues, taking in both the cysteine and the phenylalanine. Only the CDR3 DNA is retained, 36 bases long and in frame from the first base. The germline V gene supplies CDR1 MNHEY and CDR2 SVGAGI. For this chain, trimming is 11 bases at the V end and 5 bases at the J end, and the number of junction bases without a gene match is 7. Collaborating institutions collected whole blood in K2EDTA tubes following their own protocols. For TCRbeta analysis, collaborators shipped samples in one of three forms: frozen whole blood, isolated PBMCs, or DNA extracted from either of those sample types. TCRbeta CDR3 regions were amplified from genomic DNA using the immunoSEQ Assay, a bias-controlled multiplex PCR. As for how the authors treated the data: The number of nucleated cells in each sample was estimated from the amplification of reference gene primers within the assay. Sequence reads were collapsed and filtered to measure the absolute abundance of every unique TCRbeta CDR3 rearrangement. For each sample, productive Simpson clonality was calculated by taking the square root of Simpson's diversity index across productive rearrangements. In TCRdb, the immuneACCESS table is reduced to in-frame sequences with V and J assigned. These tables do not hold every clone; where another copy was compared, an unresolved V gene accounts for under half, and the others remain unexplained. The DNA gave D and trimming, while V, J and clone size come from that table. In all, the sample holds about 65,000 clones, and approximately 95% of those were seen once. Jointly, the top ten make up roughly 3% of the sample.

Overall results and qualifications from the work: Clinical and demographic metadata were provided uncurated, with the amount varying by source and participant.

The sequenced sample consisted of peripheral blood. The rearrangement combines TRBV6-5 with TRBJ1-2; 8 junctional bases match TRBD1. The TCR was taken from a man between 65 and 80 years old with active COVID-19. The DNA sequence is as follows: TGTGCCGGAGGCCGGGACAGGTATGGCTACACCTTC. The encoded protein is CAGGRDRYGYTF.